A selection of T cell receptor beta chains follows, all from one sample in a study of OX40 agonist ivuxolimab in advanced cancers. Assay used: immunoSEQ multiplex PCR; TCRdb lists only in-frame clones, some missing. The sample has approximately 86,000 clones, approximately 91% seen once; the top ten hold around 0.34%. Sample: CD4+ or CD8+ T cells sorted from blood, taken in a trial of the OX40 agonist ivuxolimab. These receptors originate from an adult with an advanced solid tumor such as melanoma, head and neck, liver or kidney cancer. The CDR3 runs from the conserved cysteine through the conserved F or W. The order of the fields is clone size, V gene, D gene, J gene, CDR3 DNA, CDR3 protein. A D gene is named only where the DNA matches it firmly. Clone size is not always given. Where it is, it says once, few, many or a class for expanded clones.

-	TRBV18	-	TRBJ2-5	TGTGCCAGCTCGCCGGGGCTAGAAGAGACCCAGTACTTC	CASSPGLEETQYF
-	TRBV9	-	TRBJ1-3	TGTGCCAGCAGCGTAGAAGGGGATTCTGGAAACACCATATATTTT	CASSVEGDSGNTIYF
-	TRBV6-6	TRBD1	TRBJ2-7	TGTGCCAGCAGTTACCCCGGGACAGGGGGCGACGAGCAGTACTTC	CASSYPGTGGDEQYF
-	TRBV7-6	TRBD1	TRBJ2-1	TGTGCCAGCAGTCGGGACAGGGGCGAATCCTACAATGAGCAGTTCTTC	CASSRDRGESYNEQFF
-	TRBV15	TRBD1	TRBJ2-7	TGTGCCACCAGCAGCGACAGGGAAAGGGGCTACGAGCAGTACTTC	CATSSDRERGYEQYF
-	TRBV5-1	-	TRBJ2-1	TGCGCCAGCAGCTTCTCCCAGGGGGGATCCTACAATGAGCAGTTCTTC	CASSFSQGGSYNEQFF
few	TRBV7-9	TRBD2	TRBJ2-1	TGTGCCAGCAGCCTATCAGCGGGATACAATGAGCAGTTCTTC	CASSLSAGYNEQFF
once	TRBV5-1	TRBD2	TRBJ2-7	TGCGCCAGCAGCTCTGGAGAACTAGCGCTTTTTGGGGGAGACGAGCAGTACTTC	CASSSGELALFGGDEQYF
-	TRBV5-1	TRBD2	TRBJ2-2	TGCGCCAGCAGAACCGGGACTAGCGCGAACACCGGGGAGCTGTTTTTT	CASRTGTSANTGELFF
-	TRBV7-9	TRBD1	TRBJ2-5	TGTGCCAGCAGCTTAGATCCGACAGGGTCTGTGGAGACCCAGTACTTC	CASSLDPTGSVETQYF
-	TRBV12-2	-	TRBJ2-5	TGTGCAAGTCGCTTAGGGCAGGTCGGGAGCGAGAAGTACTTC	CASRLGQVGSEKYF
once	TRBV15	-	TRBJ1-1	TGTGCCACCAGCCCTCGGTCGGGACCTAACACTGAAGCTTTCTTT	CATSPRSGPNTEAFF
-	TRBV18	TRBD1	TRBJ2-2	TGTGCCAGCTCACCAGATCTGGGACAGGACACCGGGGAGCTGTTTTTT	CASSPDLGQDTGELFF
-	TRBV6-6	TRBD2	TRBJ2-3	TGTGCCAGCAGCGAACCCGGGACTACTCCCCTGTATTTT	CASSEPGTTPLYF
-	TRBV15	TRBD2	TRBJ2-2	TGTGCCACCAGCAGTACTAGCGGGAGGGCGAACACCGGGGAGCTGTTTTTT	CATSSTSGRANTGELFF
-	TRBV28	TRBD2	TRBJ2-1	TGTGCCAGCAGTCCACAACTAGCGGGGGGCTACAATGAGCAGTTCTTC	CASSPQLAGGYNEQFF